These T cell receptor beta chains were read from a single sample in a study of graft-versus-host responses after intestinal transplantation. No cognate antigen is known for these TCRs. Clones were sequenced by immunoSEQ multiplex PCR, and TCRdb holds only the in-frame ones, with some missing. The sample has fewer than 95,000 clones; approximately 94% are singletons. Specimen: unstimulated CD4+ T cells sorted from spleen or lymph node cells, collected before transplant. These receptors all come from a human donor who was the organ donor for an intestinal transplant. CDR3s include the opening cysteine and the closing phenylalanine or tryptophan. Each record gives: CDR3 protein, V gene, J gene.

cdr3_aa: CASSFVQDYGYTF
v_call: TRBV28
j_call: TRBJ1-2

cdr3_aa: CASSLGVYNSYEQYF
v_call: TRBV5-8
j_call: TRBJ2-7

cdr3_aa: CASSPQGNTEAFF
v_call: TRBV18
j_call: TRBJ1-1

cdr3_aa: CASSPDRGYYEQYF
v_call: TRBV5-1
j_call: TRBJ2-7

cdr3_aa: CASSLWLQGTEAFF
v_call: TRBV7-2
j_call: TRBJ1-1

cdr3_aa: CASSQVPGTKNIQYF
v_call: TRBV4-1
j_call: TRBJ2-4

cdr3_aa: CASSPQPSSLVTQYF
v_call: TRBV9
j_call: TRBJ2-3

cdr3_aa: CAWTRRENTEAFF
v_call: TRBV30
j_call: TRBJ1-1

cdr3_aa: CASSKTGGGQPQHF
v_call: TRBV19
j_call: TRBJ1-5

cdr3_aa: CASSLVAGTNTEAFF
v_call: TRBV5-1
j_call: TRBJ1-1

cdr3_aa: CASQQGASTGELFF
v_call: TRBV10-1
j_call: TRBJ2-2

cdr3_aa: CASSIRLATGTQYF
v_call: TRBV7-2
j_call: TRBJ2-5

cdr3_aa: CASSLGRNSGNTIYF
v_call: TRBV5-6
j_call: TRBJ1-3

cdr3_aa: CASSVVAGNNEQFF
v_call: TRBV2
j_call: TRBJ2-1

cdr3_aa: CASSPWQGPEAFF
v_call: TRBV5-1
j_call: TRBJ1-1

cdr3_aa: CASSQAVTVYGYTF
v_call: TRBV4-1
j_call: TRBJ1-2

cdr3_aa: CASSPLRQDQPVGNTEAFF
v_call: TRBV4-2
j_call: TRBJ1-1

cdr3_aa: CAAYRGTTYYNYGYTF
v_call: TRBV10-3
j_call: TRBJ1-2

cdr3_aa: CASRGTELNYGYTF
v_call: TRBV27
j_call: TRBJ1-2

cdr3_aa: CASSPMRETQYF
v_call: TRBV18
j_call: TRBJ2-5

cdr3_aa: CASSLAYSPLHF
v_call: TRBV7-2
j_call: TRBJ1-6

cdr3_aa: CASSPGQGANTEAFF
v_call: TRBV14
j_call: TRBJ1-1

cdr3_aa: CASSQRRLSGNTIYF
v_call: TRBV4-2
j_call: TRBJ1-3

cdr3_aa: CASSQGQGGYEQYF
v_call: TRBV14
j_call: TRBJ2-7

cdr3_aa: CASSSRDRGTGELFF
v_call: TRBV7-2
j_call: TRBJ2-2

cdr3_aa: CASSSRGGYTF
v_call: TRBV28
j_call: TRBJ1-2

cdr3_aa: CASRNTEAFF
v_call: TRBV6-1
j_call: TRBJ1-1

cdr3_aa: CASSLSYFSYNEQFF
v_call: TRBV5-6
j_call: TRBJ2-1

cdr3_aa: CASSERQIDTQYF
v_call: TRBV6-1
j_call: TRBJ2-3

cdr3_aa: CASSFHAPYVSGANVLTF
v_call: TRBV28
j_call: TRBJ2-6

cdr3_aa: CASSPGPGKQFF
v_call: TRBV7-2
j_call: TRBJ2-1

cdr3_aa: CASSSRDRVSYNEQFF
v_call: TRBV5-1
j_call: TRBJ2-1

cdr3_aa: CASSQVGDAGELFF
v_call: TRBV14
j_call: TRBJ2-2

cdr3_aa: CASSTGGTDTQYF
v_call: TRBV19
j_call: TRBJ2-3

cdr3_aa: CASSHMWELPNYGYTF
v_call: TRBV4-1
j_call: TRBJ1-2

cdr3_aa: CASSSGPTNSNQPQHF
v_call: TRBV7-7
j_call: TRBJ1-5

cdr3_aa: CASSPQRSYEQYF
v_call: TRBV5-1
j_call: TRBJ2-7

cdr3_aa: CAISAQAGTARHYGYTF
v_call: TRBV10-3
j_call: TRBJ1-2

cdr3_aa: CSARSRDEQYF
v_call: TRBV20-1
j_call: TRBJ2-7

cdr3_aa: CASSEDMTSGKETQYF
v_call: TRBV2
j_call: TRBJ2-5

cdr3_aa: CASSYSGGSYNEQFF
v_call: TRBV6-6
j_call: TRBJ2-1

cdr3_aa: CASSPGGRIDTGELFF
v_call: TRBV5-4
j_call: TRBJ2-2

cdr3_aa: CASSLAPPLNTEAFF
v_call: TRBV7-2
j_call: TRBJ1-1

cdr3_aa: CASSVTATDTQYF
v_call: TRBV9
j_call: TRBJ2-3

cdr3_aa: CASSYGWGRGNTEAFF
v_call: TRBV6-5
j_call: TRBJ1-1